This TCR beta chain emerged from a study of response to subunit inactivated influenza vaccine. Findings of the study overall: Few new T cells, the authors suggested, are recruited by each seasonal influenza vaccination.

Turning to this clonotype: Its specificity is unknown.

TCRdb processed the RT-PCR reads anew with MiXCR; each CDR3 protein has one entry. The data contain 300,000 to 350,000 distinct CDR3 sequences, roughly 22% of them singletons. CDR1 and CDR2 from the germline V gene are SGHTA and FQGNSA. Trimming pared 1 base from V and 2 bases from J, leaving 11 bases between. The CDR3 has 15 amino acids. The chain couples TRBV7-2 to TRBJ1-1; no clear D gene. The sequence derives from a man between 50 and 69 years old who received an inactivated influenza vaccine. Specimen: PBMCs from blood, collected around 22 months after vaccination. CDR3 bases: TGTGCCAGCAGCTTAGATCAACGGAGAAACACTGAAGCTTTCTTT. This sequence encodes CASSLDQRRNTEAFF.